This TCR beta chain was retrieved from a study of T cells in Graves' hyperthyroidism and ophthalmopathy. With respect to this clonotype: Antigen: not known.

General study findings and limits: Most expanded thyroid clonotypes above 0.001 recurred in blood. Stable hyperthyroidism and ophthalmopathy were separated using 13 V-J signatures.

RNA transcripts provided the source from which TCR beta CDR3 regions were amplified. HTBI primers were employed in a first-round RT-PCR of the TCR CDR3. Each CDR3 protein gets one entry after TCRdb re-called the multiplex PCR reads with MiXCR. Altogether 490,000 or so distinct CDR3 sequences are present, around a fifth being singletons, with the ten largest covering roughly 49%. Every diagnosis used clinical symptoms, serum thyroxine and TRAb, thyroid ultrasound and orbital computed tomography. Germline values: CDR1 KGHSH, CDR2 LQKENI. The CDR3 has 17 amino acids. Unmatched junction bases numbered 10, after V lost 3 bases and J lost 5 bases.

J is TRBJ1-6 and V is TRBV18; 7 bases are shared with TRBD1. The sample was blood. The receptor comes from an older woman with Graves' ophthalmopathy. The CDR3 coding sequence is TGTGCCAGCTCACCGTACCGGGACAGCCTGAATAATTCACCCCTCCACTTT. It specifies CASSPYRDSLNNSPLHF.